The next 3 T cell receptor beta chains were all read from a single sample in a study of blood T cells in healthy people across ages. A second PCR of 7 to 11 cycles used a sample-barcoded 5' primer and a J-beta primer mix. TCRdb fed the 5' RACE reads into MiXCR, producing one record per CDR3 protein. The sample lists some 1 million distinct CDR3 sequences, 40% to 55% occurring once. What was sequenced was blood. The source is a woman between 55 and 75 years old in good health.

Only a few counts were recorded for this clonotype. V and J are TRBV29-1 and TRBJ2-5, with D possibly TRBD1 on 6 matching bases. Per germline, CDR1 SQVTM and CDR2 ANQGSEA. The CDR3 contains 14 residues. V lost 0 bases and J lost 3, with 11 bases in between. The CDR3 DNA is TGCAGCGTTGAAGATAGGGGGTCCAAAGAGACCCAGTACTTC. Translated: CSVEDRGSKETQYF.

The CDR3 DNA sequence: TGTGCCAGCAGTGCCACGGGACACAGCTACGAGCAGTACTTC. It codes for CASSATGHSYEQYF. The chain joins TRBV6-5 to TRBJ2-7; tentatively, D is TRBD1 (6 bases). Germline V lookup: CDR1 MNHEY, CDR2 SVGAGI. CDR3 size: 14 residues. Trimming took 5 bases from V and 3 from J, leaving 14 bases between them.

This sequence joins TRBV6-6 and TRBJ1-4, with a weak D call TRBD1 (6 bases). Germline V lookup: CDR1 MNHNY, CDR2 SVGAGI (reference sequence). The CDR3 consists of 14 residues. Trimming left V 6 bases short and J 5 bases short, with 13 bases between. CDR3 loop: CASRRGGSNEKLFF. The CDR3 bases are TGTGCCAGCAGGAGAGGGGGTAGCAATGAAAAACTGTTTTTT.